This T cell receptor (beta chain) was identified in a study of OX40 agonist ivuxolimab in advanced cancers. This clone occurred once. V gave up 4 bases and J gave up 0 bases; unmatched junction bases: 11. This CDR3 comprises 18 residues. Germline V gene data show CDR1 as SNHLY and CDR2 as FYNNEI. Profiling relied on immunoSEQ multiplex PCR, and the TCRdb table lists in-frame clones only, not all of them. This table has 55,000 to 75,000 clones, over 75% appearing once. The chain links TRBV2 to TRBJ2-7, with 11 bases fitting TRBD2. Sequences were derived from CD4+ or CD8+ T cells sorted from blood, sampled in a trial of the OX40 agonist ivuxolimab. This TCR was recovered from an adult with an advanced solid tumor such as melanoma, head and neck, liver or kidney cancer. CDR3 DNA sequence: TGTGCCAGCAGTGGAGCGACTAGCGGGGATATTTACTCCTACGAGCAGTACTTC. This codes for CASSGATSGDIYSYEQYF.